Listed below are T cell receptor beta chains from one sample, sequenced in a study of cytomegalovirus exposure and HLA in healthy donors. Assay used: immunoSEQ multiplex PCR; TCRdb lists only in-frame clones, some missing. The data show about 110,000 clones, about 70% seen once. What was sequenced was PBMCs. The receptor source for this set is a man aged 50-59 years in good health and CMV-seropositive. Both conserved end residues are part of each CDR3. A D gene is named only where the DNA matches it firmly. Size values are once, few and many counts, or a class for expanded clones, and some rows have none.

TRBJ2-1 | TRBD1 | . | TRBV27 | TGTGCCAGCAGTGGGGGACAGGGGTATAATGAGCAGTTCTTC | CASSGGQGYNEQFF
TRBJ2-5 | TRBD2 | . | TRBV29-1 | TGCAGCGTTGACAGACTAGCGGGAGAAGAGACCCAGTACTTC | CSVDRLAGEETQYF
TRBJ2-7 | . | . | TRBV11-2 | TGTGCCAGCAGCTCGGGTCCTAGACTGACTGGTAGCTCCTACGAGCAGTACTTC | CASSSGPRLTGSSYEQYF
TRBJ1-6 | . | . | TRBV2 | TGTGCCCTCAAACGGGACATTAATTCACCCCTCCACTTT | CALKRDINSPLHF
TRBJ1-6 | TRBD1 | . | TRBV5-1 | TGCGCCAGCAGCTTGCAGGGGGCGGATTCACCCCTCCACTTT | CASSLQGADSPLHF
TRBJ2-5 | . | . | TRBV7-8 | TGTGCCAGCAGCCTCCCTTACGGGACCCAGTACTTC | CASSLPYGTQYF
TRBJ2-1 | TRBD1 | . | TRBV7-8 | TGTGCCAGCAGCCTACCGGGGACAGGGGGTCGAAATGAGCAGTTCTTC | CASSLPGTGGRNEQFF
TRBJ2-2 | . | few | TRBV9 | TGTGCCAGCAGTCCCAGACTTATGAACACCGGGGAGCTGTTTTTT | CASSPRLMNTGELFF
TRBJ2-7 | TRBD1 | once | TRBV20-1 | TGCAGTGCTAGGACAGGGGACGAGCAGTACTTC | CSARTGDEQYF
TRBJ2-7 | . | . | TRBV27 | TGTGCCAGCAGGTTCCTCGGCTCCTACGAGCAGTACTTC | CASRFLGSYEQYF
TRBJ1-2 | TRBD1 | few | TRBV19 | TGTGCCAGTAGTACGGGACAGGGAGGATCTAACTATGGCTACACCTTC | CASSTGQGGSNYGYTF
TRBJ2-2 | . | . | TRBV7-7 | TGTGCCAGCAGTCCGCCTCCCGGGACTCCTTTAAACACCGGGGAGCTGTTTTTT | CASSPPPGTPLNTGELFF
TRBJ2-1 | TRBD2 | . | TRBV14 | TGTGCCAGCAGCCAAGTGGGGGGGGCCTACAATGAGCAGTTCTTC | CASSQVGGAYNEQFF
TRBJ2-7 | . | . | TRBV21-1 | TGTGCCAGCAGCAAAGCTCGAACGCGGCGCTTGGAGCAGTACTTC | CASSKARTRRLEQYF
TRBJ2-1 | TRBD1 | . | TRBV6-1 | TGTGCCAGCAGTGGGGACAGGCACAATGAACAGTTCTTC | CASSGDRHNEQFF
TRBJ2-7 | TRBD1 | . | TRBV9 | TGTGCCAGCAGCCCCACGGGACAGCTCTCCTACGAGCAGTACTTC | CASSPTGQLSYEQYF
TRBJ2-7 | . | . | TRBV6-5 | TGTGCCAGCAGTTACTCGAAACAGGGTAACAACGAGCAGTACTTC | CASSYSKQGNNEQYF
TRBJ2-1 | TRBD2 | . | TRBV6-1 | TGTGCCAGCAGTGCGGGACTATCATACAATGAGCAGTTCTTC | CASSAGLSYNEQFF
TRBJ2-7 | . | few | TRBV29-1 | TGCAGCGTTATAGTCCCCTACGAGCAGTACTTC | CSVIVPYEQYF
TRBJ1-2 | . | . | TRBV29-1 | TGCAGCGTTAGGGAGGAAGGGTATGGCTACACCTTC | CSVREEGYGYTF
TRBJ2-5 | . | . | TRBV11-3 | TGTGCCAGCAGCTCTCGACAGGGAGGGACCCAGTACTTC | CASSSRQGGTQYF
TRBJ1-3 | . | . | TRBV19 | TGTGCCAGTAGTATAGCCCACGGACAGCTCTCTGGAAACACCATATATTTT | CASSIAHGQLSGNTIYF
TRBJ1-1 | . | medium-sized | TRBV25-1 | TGTGCCAGCAGTGCGATCCAGGGGAACACTGAAGCTTTCTTT | CASSAIQGNTEAFF
TRBJ2-3 | TRBD2 | . | TRBV7-3 | TGTGCCAGCAGCTTCAGCGGGGGGCGGCAAGATACGCAGTATTTT | CASSFSGGRQDTQYF
TRBJ2-7 | TRBD1 | . | TRBV6-5 | TGTGCCAGCAGGGGATATGGGACAGATTCCTACGAGCAGTACTTC | CASRGYGTDSYEQYF
TRBJ1-2 | TRBD1 | few | TRBV6-1 | TGTGCCAGCAGCCTCCGGACAGGGGGCATCTATGGCTACACCTTC | CASSLRTGGIYGYTF
TRBJ1-1 | . | . | TRBV11-2 | TGTGCCAGCAGCACGAATCAGGGCCGGAGCACTGAAGCTTTCTTT | CASSTNQGRSTEAFF
TRBJ2-4 | TRBD1 | . | TRBV5-1 | TGCGCCAGCAGCGCCGGGACAGACCTAGCCAAAAACATTCAGTACTTC | CASSAGTDLAKNIQYF
TRBJ2-5 | . | . | TRBV5-5 | TGTGCCAGCAGCTTGAGGCGGGCACGGCAAGAGACCCAGTACTTC | CASSLRRARQETQYF
TRBJ1-2 | . | . | TRBV4-1 | TGCGCCAGCAGCCCTAGTGGGAGTAACTATGGCTACACCTTC | CASSPSGSNYGYTF
TRBJ2-5 | . | . | TRBV5-6 | TGTGCCAGCAGCTTGGCGGGAGACCAGTACTTC | CASSLAGDQYF
TRBJ1-1 | . | few | TRBV5-4 | TGTGCCAGCAGCTTGGGGGGGGTCGGGGGCACTGAAGCTTTCTTT | CASSLGGVGGTEAFF
TRBJ1-2 | . | once | TRBV7-3 | TGTGCCAGATCCCCCTCCTGTAGTTTTGGCTACACCTTC | CARSPSCSFGYTF
TRBJ1-4 | TRBD1 | . | TRBV5-4 | TGTGCCAGCAGCTTGGACAGGGGAATAGCTGAAAAACTGTTTTTT | CASSLDRGIAEKLFF
TRBJ2-1 | . | few | TRBV7-2 | TGTGCCAGCAGCCCCTACGGGAATTACAATGAGCAGTTCTTC | CASSPYGNYNEQFF
TRBJ2-1 | TRBD2 | few | TRBV4-1 | TGCGCCAGCAGCCAAGGGACTAGCGGGAGAATCGATGAGCAGTTCTTC | CASSQGTSGRIDEQFF
TRBJ1-2 | TRBD1 | . | TRBV29-1 | TGCAGCGTTGATAGGGGACAGGGGGCGGGTGGCTACACCTTC | CSVDRGQGAGGYTF
TRBJ1-1 | . | . | TRBV7-9 | TGTGCCAGCAGCTTACCGGGTATTCGGGTCGTCACTGAAGCTTTCTTT | CASSLPGIRVVTEAFF
TRBJ1-1 | TRBD1 | . | TRBV15 | TGTGCCACCAGCATTAATCAGGGGGTCACTGAAGCTTTCTTT | CATSINQGVTEAFF
TRBJ2-7 | . | few | TRBV10-3 | TGTGCCACCCTTCTGAAGACAGGTCCCTACGAGCAGTACTTC | CATLLKTGPYEQYF
TRBJ1-6 | . | . | TRBV5-6 | TGTGCCAGCAGCTTGAGAGGTTCGGGGAATTCACCCCTCCACTTT | CASSLRGSGNSPLHF
TRBJ2-2 | . | once | TRBV5-6 | TGTGCCAGCAGCCCATCCCTCCTACCGAACACCGGGGAGCTGTTTTTT | CASSPSLLPNTGELFF
TRBJ2-5 | TRBD1 | . | TRBV5-1 | TGCGCCAGCAGCTTTGGACAGGGGATGGAGACCCAGTACTTC | CASSFGQGMETQYF
TRBJ2-2 | . | . | TRBV5-8 | TGTGCCAGCAGCAATTGGCAGATGAGGGCCGGGGAGCTGTTTTTT | CASSNWQMRAGELFF
TRBJ1-2 | TRBD1 | . | TRBV6-5 | TGTGCCAGCACTCGGGACAGGGAGTACTATGGCTACACCTTC | CASTRDREYYGYTF
TRBJ2-3 | TRBD2 | . | TRBV9 | TGTGCCAGCAGCGTACCAACCGGGACTAGCGGGAGGGACAGAGATACGCAGTATTTT | CASSVPTGTSGRDRDTQYF
TRBJ1-1 | . | once | TRBV5-5 | TGTGCCAGCAGCAGTGGACAGAGGAACACTGAAGCTTTCTTT | CASSSGQRNTEAFF
TRBJ2-5 | . | few | TRBV7-2 | TGTGCCAGCAGCTTAGGAGAAAAAGAGACCCAGTACTTC | CASSLGEKETQYF
TRBJ2-7 | TRBD1 | . | TRBV6-1 | TGTGCCAGCAGTGAGAGTGGGACAGGGCTCTACGAGCAGTACTTC | CASSESGTGLYEQYF
TRBJ2-2 | TRBD1 | . | TRBV10-3 | TGTGCCATCAGCCTGGGACAGGGAGGGACCGGGGAGCTGTTTTTT | CAISLGQGGTGELFF
TRBJ2-7 | . | . | TRBV5-1 | TGCGCCAGCAGCTTGGAGGGCCCCCTGACAGTCTACGAGCAGTACTTC | CASSLEGPLTVYEQYF
TRBJ2-2 | TRBD2 | . | TRBV10-3 | TGTGCCATCAGTGAGGGGACTAGCCGTCCAGGGGAGCTGTTTTTT | CAISEGTSRPGELFF
TRBJ1-1 | TRBD1 | . | TRBV5-6 | TGTGCCAGCAGCATCCAGACAGGGGTTGGCACTGAAGCTTTCTTT | CASSIQTGVGTEAFF
TRBJ2-5 | TRBD1 | . | TRBV5-1 | TGCGCCAGCAGCCCCACCGGGACCGGGACAGGTGGCCGACTGACCCAAGAGACCCAGTACTTC | CASSPTGTGTGGRLTQETQYF
TRBJ2-7 | TRBD2 | . | TRBV5-1 | TGCGCCAGCAGCCTAGGACTAGCGGAAGACTACGAGCAGTACTTC | CASSLGLAEDYEQYF
TRBJ2-7 | TRBD2 | . | TRBV20-1 | TGCAGTGCGGGCGGGGGGTACGAGCAGTACTTC | CSAGGGYEQYF
TRBJ2-5 | TRBD2 | . | TRBV6-5 | TGTGCCAGCAGAGCGGGAGGGGAGACCCAGTACTTC | CASRAGGETQYF